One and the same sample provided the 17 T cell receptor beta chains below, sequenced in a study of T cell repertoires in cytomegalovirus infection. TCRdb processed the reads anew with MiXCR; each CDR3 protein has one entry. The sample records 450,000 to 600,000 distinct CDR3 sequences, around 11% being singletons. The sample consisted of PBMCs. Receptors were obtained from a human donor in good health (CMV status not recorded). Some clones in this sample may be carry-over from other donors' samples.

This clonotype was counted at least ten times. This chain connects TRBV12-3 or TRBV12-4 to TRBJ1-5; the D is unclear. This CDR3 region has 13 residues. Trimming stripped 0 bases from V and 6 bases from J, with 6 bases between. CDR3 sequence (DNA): TGTGCCAGCAGTTTAGCGCATTTTCAGCCCCAGCATTTT. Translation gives CASSLAHFQPQHF.

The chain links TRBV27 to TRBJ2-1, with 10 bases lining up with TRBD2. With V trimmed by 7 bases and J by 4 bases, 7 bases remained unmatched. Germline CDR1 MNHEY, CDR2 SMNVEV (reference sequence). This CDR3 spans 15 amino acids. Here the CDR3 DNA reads TGTGCCAGCAATCTAGCGGGGGCCCCTTACAATGAGCAGTTCTTC. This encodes CASNLAGAPYNEQFF.

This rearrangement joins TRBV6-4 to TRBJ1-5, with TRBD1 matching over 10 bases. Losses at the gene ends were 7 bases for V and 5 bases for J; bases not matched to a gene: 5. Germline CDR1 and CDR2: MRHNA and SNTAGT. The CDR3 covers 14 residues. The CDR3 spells CASIPTGGYQPQHF. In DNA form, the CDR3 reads TGTGCCAGCATTCCGACAGGGGGCTATCAGCCCCAGCATTTT.

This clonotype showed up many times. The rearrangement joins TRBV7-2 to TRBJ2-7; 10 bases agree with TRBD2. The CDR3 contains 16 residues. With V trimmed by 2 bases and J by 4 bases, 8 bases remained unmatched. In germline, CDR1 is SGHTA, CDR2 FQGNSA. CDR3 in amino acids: CASSLRASGRSYEQYF. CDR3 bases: TGTGCCAGCAGCTTAAGGGCTAGCGGGAGATCGTACGAGCAGTACTTC.

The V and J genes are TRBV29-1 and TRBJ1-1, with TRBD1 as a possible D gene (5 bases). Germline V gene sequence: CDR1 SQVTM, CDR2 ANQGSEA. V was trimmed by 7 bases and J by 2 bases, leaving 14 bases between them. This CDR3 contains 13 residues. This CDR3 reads CSAANRRNTEAFF. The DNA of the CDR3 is TGCAGCGCCGCAAACAGGAGAAACACTGAAGCTTTCTTT.

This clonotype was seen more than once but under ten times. The CDR3 loop is CAIREGGATDTQYF. The DNA for the CDR3 is TGTGCCATCAGGGAGGGGGGCGCCACAGATACGCAGTATTTT. V usage is TRBV10-3 and J usage is TRBJ2-3; D possibly uses TRBD1 or TRBD2 (6 bases each). CDR1 ENHRY and CDR2 SYGVKD come from the germline V gene. The ends were cut back, 6 bases at V and 2 bases at J, with 12 bases in the middle. The CDR3 extends over 14 amino acids.

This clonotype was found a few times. This chain's CDR3 is CSARGTLYYGYTF. The CDR3 DNA reads TGCAGTGCTAGAGGGACTCTCTACTATGGCTACACCTTC. V usage is TRBV20-1 and J usage is TRBJ1-2; no firm D call. V gave up 1 base and J gave up 3 bases, with 9 bases separating them. The CDR3 length is 13 residues. The germline V gene has CDR1 DFQATT and CDR2 SNEGSKA (reference sequence).

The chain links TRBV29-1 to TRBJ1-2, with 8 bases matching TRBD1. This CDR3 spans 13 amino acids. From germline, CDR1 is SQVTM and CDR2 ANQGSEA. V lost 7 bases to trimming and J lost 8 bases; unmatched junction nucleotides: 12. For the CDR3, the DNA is TGCAGCGCTGTGGACAGGGACTCATCCGGCTACACCTTC. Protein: CSAVDRDSSGYTF.

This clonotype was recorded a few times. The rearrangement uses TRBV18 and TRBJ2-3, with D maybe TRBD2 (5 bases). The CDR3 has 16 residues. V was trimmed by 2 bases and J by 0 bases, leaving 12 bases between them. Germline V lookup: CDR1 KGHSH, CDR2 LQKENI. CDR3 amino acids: CASSPSAGLSTDTQYF. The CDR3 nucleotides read TGTGCCAGCTCACCAAGTGCGGGCCTGAGCACAGATACGCAGTATTTT. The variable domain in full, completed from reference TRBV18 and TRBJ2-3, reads NAGVMQNPRHLVRRRGQEARLRCSPMKGHSHVYWYRQLPEEGLKFMVYLQKENIIDESGMPKERFSAEFPKEGPSILRIQQVVRGDSAAYFCASSPSAGLSTDTQYFGPGTRLTVL.

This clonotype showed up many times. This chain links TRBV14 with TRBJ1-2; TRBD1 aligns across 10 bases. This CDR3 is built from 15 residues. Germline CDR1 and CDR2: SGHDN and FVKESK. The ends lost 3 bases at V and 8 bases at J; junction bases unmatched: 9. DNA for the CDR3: TGTGCCAGCAGCCAGTCCGGGACAGGGGTGCGCGGCTACACCTTC. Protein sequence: CASSQSGTGVRGYTF.

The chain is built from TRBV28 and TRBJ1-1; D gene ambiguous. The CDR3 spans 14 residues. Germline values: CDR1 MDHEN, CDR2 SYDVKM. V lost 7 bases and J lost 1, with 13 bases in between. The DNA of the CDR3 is TGTGCCAGCACCTCCGGCCCCGGGAACACTGAAGCTTTCTTT. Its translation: CASTSGPGNTEAFF.

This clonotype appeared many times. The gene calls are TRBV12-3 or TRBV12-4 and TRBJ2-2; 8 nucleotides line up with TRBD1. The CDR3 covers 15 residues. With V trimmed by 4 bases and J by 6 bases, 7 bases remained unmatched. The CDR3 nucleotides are TGTGCCAGCAGTTCCAGACAGGGGATGGCCGGGGAGCTGTTTTTT. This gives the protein CASSSRQGMAGELFF.

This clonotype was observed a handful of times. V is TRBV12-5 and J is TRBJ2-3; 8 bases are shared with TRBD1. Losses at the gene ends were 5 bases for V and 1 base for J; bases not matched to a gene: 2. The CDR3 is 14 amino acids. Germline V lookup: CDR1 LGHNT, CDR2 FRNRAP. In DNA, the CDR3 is TGTGCTAGTGGTAGGGGACAGGGCACAGATACGCAGTATTTT. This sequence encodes CASGRGQGTDTQYF. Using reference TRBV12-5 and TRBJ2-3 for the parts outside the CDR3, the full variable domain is DARVTQTPRHKVTEMGQEVTMRCQPILGHNTVFWYRQTMMQGLELLAYFRNRAPLDDSGMPKDRFSAEMPDATLATLKIQPSEPRDSAVYFCASGRGQGTDTQYFGPGTRLTVL.

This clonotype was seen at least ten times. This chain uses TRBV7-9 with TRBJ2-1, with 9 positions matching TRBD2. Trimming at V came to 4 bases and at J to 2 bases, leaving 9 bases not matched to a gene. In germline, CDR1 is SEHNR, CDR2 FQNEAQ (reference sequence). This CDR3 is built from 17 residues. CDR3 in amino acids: CASSSVASGTPYNEQFF. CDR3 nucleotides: TGTGCCAGCAGCTCAGTGGCTAGCGGGACCCCCTACAATGAGCAGTTCTTC.

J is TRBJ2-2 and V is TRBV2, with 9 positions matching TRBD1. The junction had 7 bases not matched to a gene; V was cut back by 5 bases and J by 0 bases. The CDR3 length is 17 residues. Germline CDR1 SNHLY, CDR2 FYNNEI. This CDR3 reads CASSTPGTGPNTGELFF. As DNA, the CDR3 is TGTGCCAGCAGTACCCCCGGGACAGGGCCGAACACCGGGGAGCTGTTTTTT. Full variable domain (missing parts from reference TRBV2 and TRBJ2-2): EPEVTQTPSHQVTQMGQEVILRCVPISNHLYFYWYRQILGQKVEFLVSFYNNEISEKSEIFDDQFSVERPDGSNFTLKIRSTKLEDSAMYFCASSTPGTGPNTGELFFGEGSRLTVL.

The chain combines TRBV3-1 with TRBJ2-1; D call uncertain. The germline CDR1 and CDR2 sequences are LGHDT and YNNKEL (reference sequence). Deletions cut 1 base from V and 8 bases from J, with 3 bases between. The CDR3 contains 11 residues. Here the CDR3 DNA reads TGTGCCAGCAGCCAAGGATATGAGCAGTTCTTC. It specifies CASSQGYEQFF.

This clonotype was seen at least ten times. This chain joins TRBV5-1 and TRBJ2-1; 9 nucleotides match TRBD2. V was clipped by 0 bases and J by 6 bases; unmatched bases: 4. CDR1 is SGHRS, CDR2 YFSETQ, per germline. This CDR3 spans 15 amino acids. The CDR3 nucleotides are TGCGCCAGCAGCTTGGGACTAGCGGCTATCAATGAGCAGTTCTTC. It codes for CASSLGLAAINEQFF.